This entry features one TCR beta chain sequence. These data are taken from a study of blood T cell repertoires in COVID-19. Study in general: Acute and convalescent COVID-19 samples came from the United States, Italy and Spain. In each case, the material was cDNA or gDNA derived from T cells, B-cell-depleted T cells, or PBMCs.

Sequenced by immunoSEQ multiplex PCR; TCRdb stores in-frame clones only, minus some. The table includes more than 45,000 clones, about 83% detected once. J gave up 1 base and V 2 bases, and 3 bases lay outside the gene matches. This CDR3 has 15 amino acids. Germline values: CDR1 MNHEY, CDR2 SVGEGT. The rearrangement links TRBV6-2 or TRBV6-3 to TRBJ2-7; 9 bases are shared with TRBD1. The TCR comes from a man at least 80 years old in a cohort sampled during active COVID-19. Sequencing used peripheral blood. This CDR3 is CASSYRQGESYEQYF. Written as DNA, the CDR3 is TGTGCCAGCAGTTACCGACAGGGGGAGTCCTACGAGCAGTACTTC.